The present T cell receptor (beta chain) was sequenced within a study of human T cells and chemical hapten exposure. About the research overall: Upper inner arm skin measuring approximately 2 cm by approximately 2 cm received 2% DPC for sensitization. Patients were given diphenylcyclopropenone on the scalp weekly across the roughly 25-week study.

Unique molecular identifiers were affixed to discrete cDNA molecules within the library. MiXCR, run by TCRdb on the RACE reads, gives a single entry per CDR3 protein. The sample yields approximately 80,000 distinct CDR3 sequences, approximately 10% seen once. V was clipped by 6 bases and J by 7 bases, with 7 bases between them. The CDR3 sequence is 11 residues long. Germline-derived CDR1 and CDR2 are MDHEN and SYDVKM. Time point here: patch test 2, 6 weeks after DPC sensitization. Treatment described: therapeutic diphenylcyclopropenone sensitization with weekly scalp DPC. In every case, blood was obtained before the patch test was applied.

The chain has TRBV28 and TRBJ1-5; no clear D gene. The receptor's source is a woman in her twenties or thirties with alopecia areata. Some clones in this sample may be carry-over from other donors' samples. Here the sequenced sample was whole blood, taken in connection with sensitization to the hapten diphenylcyclopropenone (DPC). CDR3 sequence (DNA): TGTGCCAGCAGCGGAGGGCAGCCCCAGCATTTT. As protein: CASSGGQPQHF.